Presented here are 10 T cell receptor beta chains from one specimen sequenced in a study of response to subunit inactivated influenza vaccine. Via MiXCR, TCRdb re-called the RT-PCR reads, giving one row per CDR3 protein. The table shows some 540,000 distinct CDR3 sequences, with less than 25% occurring only once. The same specimen was also included in a second study, on T cells expressing NK-cell markers. This second study says: 5'RACE template switching with UMIs produced the TCR beta cDNA.

The sequencing used CD4+ T cells sorted from PBMCs, collected approximately 13 days after vaccination. Every receptor here comes from a man in his fifties or sixties who received an inactivated influenza vaccine.

The chain recombines TRBV20-1 with TRBJ2-1, with a possible D match to TRBD2 (6 bases). Germline-derived CDR1 and CDR2 are DFQATT and SNEGSKA (reference sequence). V shed 3 bases and J shed 7 bases, with 10 bases lying between them. This CDR3 spans 12 amino acids. The CDR3 protein is CSARAGPNEQFF. As DNA, the CDR3 is TGCAGTGCTAGGGCGGGGCCTAATGAGCAGTTCTTC.

The chain couples TRBV7-2 to TRBJ1-2, with a tentative D call TRBD1 (5 bases). Germline assignment: CDR1 SGHTA and CDR2 FQGNSA. The CDR3 is 12 residues long. Trimming took 5 bases from V and 7 from J, leaving 11 bases between them. CDR3 bases: TGTGCCAGCAGCCGACAGCGGGCTGGCTACACCTTC. Its protein product is CASSRQRAGYTF.

A few counts support this clonotype. This chain joins TRBV20-1 and TRBJ2-7; 7 bases match TRBD1. The germline V gene has CDR1 DFQATT and CDR2 SNEGSKA (reference sequence). The ends lost 4 bases at V and 0 bases at J; junction bases unmatched: 6. This CDR3 region has 14 residues. Here the CDR3 reads CSATRTGLSYEQYF. The CDR3 coding sequence is TGCAGTGCTACCCGGACAGGCCTCTCCTACGAGCAGTACTTC.

Details on this clonotype: A read error may account for a junction end that differs from germline. V usage is TRBV6-2 or TRBV6-3 and J usage is TRBJ2-2; 14 nucleotides align to TRBD2. The CDR3 loop spans 19 amino acids. Germline loops: CDR1 MNHEY, CDR2 SVGEGT. CDR3 amino acids: CPSSYLGLAGVSNTGELFF. CDR3 DNA sequence: TGTCCCAGCAGTTACCTGGGACTAGCGGGAGTATCGAACACCGGGGAGCTGTTTTTT.

CDR3 protein: CAISAGQGIQETQYF. The CDR3 DNA reads as TGTGCCATCAGTGCGGGACAGGGGATTCAAGAGACCCAGTACTTC. The rearrangement uses TRBV10-3 and TRBJ2-5; TRBD1 matches 10 bases. Germline trimming cut 4 bases from V and 2 bases from J; bases unmatched to any gene: 4. CDR3 size: 15 residues. Germline V gene lookup returns CDR1 ENHRY and CDR2 SYGVKD.

V is TRBV4-2 and J is TRBJ1-5, with D possibly TRBD1 on 6 matching bases. There are 15 residues in the CDR3. Germline V lookup: CDR1 LGHNA, CDR2 YNFKEQ. Trimming removed 3 bases from V and 1 base from J, with 10 bases in between. CDR3 residues: CASSQGRGSNQPQHF. DNA for the CDR3: TGTGCCAGCAGCCAGGGGAGGGGGAGCAATCAGCCCCAGCATTTT.

The V gene is TRBV5-1, the J gene TRBJ2-4; D is uncertain. Looked up from germline, CDR1 is SGHRS and CDR2 is YFSETQ. The CDR3 totals 13 residues. The V and J ends lost 7 bases and 7 bases respectively, with 15 bases between them. CDR3 protein: CASPFRIVNIQYF. Here the CDR3 DNA reads TGCGCCAGCCCCTTCCGGATCGTTAACATTCAGTACTTC.

The gene calls are TRBV29-1 and TRBJ2-2; the match to TRBD1 covers 7 bases. This CDR3 is built from 15 residues. Looked up from germline, CDR1 is SQVTM and CDR2 is ANQGSEA. V shed 6 bases, J shed 0 bases, and the junction held 7 bases outside the gene matches. The CDR3 DNA is TGCAGCGTCCGGACCGGGACAGCGAACACCGGGGAGCTGTTTTTT. It codes for CSVRTGTANTGELFF.

This rearrangement joins TRBV7-2 to TRBJ2-7, with 9 bases matching TRBD2. V was clipped by 2 bases and J by 4 bases; unmatched bases: 3. The germline V gene has CDR1 SGHTA and CDR2 FQGNSA. The CDR3 totals 14 residues. The CDR3 nucleotides read TGTGCCAGCAGCTTAACGCGGGAGGGTTACGAGCAGTACTTC. Translating it yields CASSLTREGYEQYF.

The chain recombines TRBV7-8 with TRBJ2-7, with a possible D match to TRBD2 (6 bases). Between the trimmed V and J ends, which lost 3 bases and 6 bases, there was a span of 21 bases. There are 16 residues in the CDR3. Germline loops: CDR1 SGHVS, CDR2 FQNEAQ. CDR3: CASSFRGEITNGEQYF. The CDR3 DNA reads as TGTGCCAGCAGCTTTCGCGGGGAGATCACTAATGGCGAGCAGTACTTC.